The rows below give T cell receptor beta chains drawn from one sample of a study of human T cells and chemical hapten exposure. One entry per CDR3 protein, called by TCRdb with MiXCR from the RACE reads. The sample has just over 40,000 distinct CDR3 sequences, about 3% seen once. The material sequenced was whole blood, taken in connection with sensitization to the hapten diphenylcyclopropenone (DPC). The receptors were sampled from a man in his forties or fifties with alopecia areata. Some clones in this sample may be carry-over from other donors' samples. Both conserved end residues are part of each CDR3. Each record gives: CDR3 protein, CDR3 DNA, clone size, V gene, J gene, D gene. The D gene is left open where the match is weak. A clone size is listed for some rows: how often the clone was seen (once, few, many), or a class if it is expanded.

CASSYRKRSDTQYF	TGCGCCAGCAGCTACAGGAAGAGGTCAGATACGCAGTATTTT	many	TRBV5-1	TRBJ2-3	NA
CASTKSPGGTEAFF	TGTGCCAGCACCAAAAGCCCAGGTGGGACTGAAGCTTTCTTT	many	TRBV6-2/TRBV6-3	TRBJ1-1	NA
CASSLGSGGGYGYTF	TGTGCCAGCAGCTTAGGGTCAGGGGGCGGCTATGGCTACACCTTC	few	TRBV13	TRBJ1-2	TRBD1
CASGGAAYGYTF	TGTGCCAGCGGAGGCGCGGCCTATGGCTACACCTTC	few	TRBV6-6	TRBJ1-2	NA
CASSYGSLSYGYTF	TGTGCCAGCAGTTATGGATCACTTTCCTATGGCTACACCTTC	many	TRBV13	TRBJ1-2	NA
CASSSTRGRNSPLHF	TGTGCCAGCAGTTCGACAAGGGGACGGAATTCACCCCTCCACTTT	NA	TRBV25-1	TRBJ1-6	NA
CASSHRQVAGYEQYF	TGTGCCAGCAGCCATCGACAGGTCGCCGGCTACGAGCAGTACTTC	many	TRBV7-8	TRBJ2-7	NA
CASSLSPGAGGQETQYF	TGCGCCAGCAGCTTGAGCCCCGGAGCGGGAGGGCAAGAGACCCAGTACTTC	many	TRBV5-1	TRBJ2-5	TRBD2
CASSQDVRDSPLHF	TGCGCCAGCAGCCAAGATGTCCGGGATTCACCCCTCCACTTT	many	TRBV4-3	TRBJ1-6	NA
CASSTGLAGGSSYNEQFF	TGTGCCAGCAGCACGGGACTAGCGGGAGGTAGCTCCTACAATGAGCAGTTCTTC	many	TRBV11-3	TRBJ2-1	TRBD2
CASSLQGGDNSPLHF	TGTGCCAGCAGCTTGCAAGGAGGGGACAATTCACCCCTCCACTTT	many	TRBV5-4	TRBJ1-6	NA
CASSREGPYSNQPQHF	TGTGCCAGCAGCAGGGAGGGTCCATATAGCAATCAGCCCCAGCATTTT	many	TRBV27	TRBJ1-5	NA
CASSFGGGAGNQPQHF	TGTGCCAGCAGTTTTGGAGGGGGCGCAGGCAATCAGCCCCAGCATTTT	many	TRBV27	TRBJ1-5	TRBD1
CASRKQGSTDTQYF	TGCGCCAGCAGGAAGCAGGGGAGCACAGATACGCAGTATTTT	many	TRBV5-1	TRBJ2-3	NA
CASAFGDTQYF	TGTGCCAGCGCCTTCGGCGATACGCAGTATTTT	few	TRBV2	TRBJ2-3	NA
CASSYRGTGGSPLHF	TGTGCCAGCAGTTACAGGGGGACAGGGGGTTCACCCCTCCACTTT	many	TRBV6-5	TRBJ1-6	TRBD1
CASSERRAAGNTIYF	TGTGCCAGCAGTGAACGACGTGCGGCTGGAAACACCATATATTTT	many	TRBV28	TRBJ1-3	NA
CASSPRQVRYLLHQPQHF	TGTGCCAGCAGTCCCAGGCAGGTCCGCTATCTTTTGCATCAGCCCCAGCATTTT	many	TRBV7-9	TRBJ1-5	NA
CSVGGQANTGELFF	TGCAGCGTGGGGGGACAGGCGAACACCGGGGAGCTGTTTTTT	many	TRBV29-1	TRBJ2-2	TRBD1
CASSYFQPQHF	TGTGCCAGCAGTTACTTTCAGCCCCAGCATTTT	many	TRBV6-5	TRBJ1-5	NA
CASKVYNEQFF	TGTGCCAGTAAGGTTTACAATGAGCAGTTCTTC	many	TRBV12-3/TRBV12-4	TRBJ2-1	NA
CASRGWGGAYEQYF	TGTGCCAGCAGAGGTTGGGGGGGGGCCTACGAGCAGTACTTC	many	TRBV27	TRBJ2-7	TRBD2
CASSDSGGGANVLTF	TGTGCCAGCAGCGACAGTGGGGGTGGGGCCAACGTCCTGACTTTC	many	TRBV6-1	TRBJ2-6	NA
CASSLGTTNTDTQYF	TGTGCCAGCAGCTTAGGTACTACAAACACAGATACGCAGTATTTT	NA	TRBV7-6	TRBJ2-3	NA
CASSRDINTGELFF	TGTGCCAGCAGCCGGGACATTAACACCGGGGAGCTGTTTTTT	NA	TRBV6-6	TRBJ2-2	NA
CSATGTGNYEQYF	TGCAGTGCCACAGGGACAGGGAACTACGAGCAGTACTTC	many	TRBV20-1	TRBJ2-7	TRBD1
CASRGGRVDNEQFF	TGCGCCAGCAGAGGCGGGAGGGTTGACAATGAGCAGTTCTTC	many	TRBV5-1	TRBJ2-1	TRBD2
CASSLGRSSGNTIYF	TGTGCCAGCAGCTTAGGGCGGAGCTCTGGAAACACCATATATTTT	many	TRBV13	TRBJ1-3	NA
CASSQDGLVGETQYF	TGTGCCAGCAGCCAAGACGGCCTGGTGGGGGAGACCCAGTACTTC	many	TRBV3-1	TRBJ2-5	NA
CASSPTPGGQGGTIYF	TGTGCCAGCAGTCCTACCCCAGGGGGACAGGGGGGGACCATATATTTT	few	TRBV6-6	TRBJ1-3	TRBD1
CASSLRGTSTDTQYF	TGCGCCAGCAGCTTGCGCGGAACTAGCACAGATACGCAGTATTTT	many	TRBV5-1	TRBJ2-3	NA
CASSLPPELFF	TGTGCCAGCAGTTTACCCCCGGAGCTGTTTTTT	many	TRBV28	TRBJ2-2	NA
CASSLASGSKTDTQYF	TGTGCCAGCAGCTTGGCTAGCGGGAGTAAGACAGATACGCAGTATTTT	many	TRBV5-5	TRBJ2-3	TRBD2
CASSFRTSGRKTYEQYF	TGTGCCAGCAGTTTCAGGACTAGCGGGCGTAAAACCTACGAGCAGTACTTC	many	TRBV27	TRBJ2-7	TRBD2
CASSDSNRDTQYF	TGTGCCAGCAGTGACAGCAACCGAGATACGCAGTATTTT	many	TRBV6-1	TRBJ2-3	NA
CASSWGQGTGRPETQYF	TGTGCCAGCAGCTGGGGACAGGGGACAGGGCGGCCGGAGACCCAGTACTTC	many	TRBV14	TRBJ2-5	TRBD1
CASSFTLSSYNEQFF	TGTGCCAGCAGTTTCACTCTTAGCTCCTACAATGAGCAGTTCTTC	many	TRBV12-3/TRBV12-4	TRBJ2-1	NA
CASIRTGASQPQHF	TGTGCCAGCATTAGGACAGGGGCCAGTCAGCCCCAGCATTTT	few	TRBV28	TRBJ1-5	TRBD1
CAISGGGATSYEQYF	TGTGCCATCAGTGGGGGGGGGGCGACCTCCTACGAGCAGTACTTC	many	TRBV10-3	TRBJ2-7	NA
CASSLARGQETQYF	TGTGCCAGCTCTCTAGCCAGGGGGCAAGAGACCCAGTACTTC	NA	TRBV18	TRBJ2-5	TRBD1
CASSYPSGLYEQYF	TGTGCCAGCAGTTACCCCTCAGGGCTGTACGAGCAGTACTTC	many	TRBV28	TRBJ2-7	NA